The 25 T cell receptor beta chains below come from one sample, sequenced in a study of T cells after yellow fever vaccination (dated by TCRdb to about 2019). Library method: 5' RACE. Sequencer: Illumina HiSeq 2500. TCRdb reran the public reads through fastp at Q25 and MiXCR, keeping productive beta chains. All rows with the same CDR3 protein become a single entry with the most common DNA and genes. The sample table holds about 500,000 distinct CDR3 sequences, of which less than 20% were seen once. The leading ten clones occupy 15% to 20% of the sample. According to the study, the label for this sample's treatment or condition signals: live attenuated yellow fever vaccine strain. The input for sequencing was PBMCs, taken 5 days after the first yellow fever vaccination. The receptors derive from a man aged 18 to 35 who received the YFV17D yellow fever vaccine.

This clonotype was seen more than once but under ten times. The V and J genes are TRBV4-2 and TRBJ2-1; TRBD2 agrees at 15 bases. The trim removed 4 bases at V and 8 bases at J, leaving 12 bases unmatched. The germline V gene encodes CDR1 LGHNA and CDR2 YNFKEQ. CDR3 length equals 18 residues. CDR3 sequence (DNA): TGTGCCAGCAGCCCCGGGACTAGCGGGGGGCTGGGGGGAGATGAGCAGTTCTTC. Its translation is CASSPGTSGGLGGDEQFF.

This clonotype showed up just a few times. The chain employs TRBV14 and TRBJ2-2, with a tentative D call TRBD2 (5 bases). Germline assignment: CDR1 SGHDN and CDR2 FVKESK. Trimming took off 4 bases at V and 10 bases at J, with 16 bases between the two ends. The CDR3 runs 14 residues. DNA for the CDR3: TGTGCCAGCAGCCCCGGGAATCGTTGGTCGGAGCTGTTTTTT. Protein sequence: CASSPGNRWSELFF.

The V call is TRBV4-1, the J call TRBJ2-3; D is unresolved. Germline V lookup: CDR1 MGHRA, CDR2 YSYEKL. The germline V and J ends were trimmed by 0 bases and 0 bases, with 19 bases remaining between them. The CDR3 covers 19 residues. The CDR3 reads CASSQDLSFGLSSTDTQYF. CDR3 coding DNA: TGCGCCAGCAGCCAAGATCTATCCTTTGGGCTATCTAGCACAGATACGCAGTATTTT.

Only a few counts were recorded for this clonotype. The V gene is TRBV7-2, the J gene TRBJ1-1; tentatively, D is TRBD1 (6 bases). The length of the CDR3 is 14 residues. Trimming stripped 7 bases from V and 5 bases from J, with 17 bases between. Germline loops: CDR1 SGHTA, CDR2 FQGNSA. The CDR3 nucleotides read TGTGCCAGCATCCTATCACAGGGAGAGACTGAAGCTTTCTTT. The encoded protein is CASILSQGETEAFF. The entire variable domain, with the rest obtained from reference TRBV7-2 and TRBJ1-1, is as follows: GAGVSQSPSNKVTEKGKDVELRCDPISGHTALYWYRQSLGQGLEFLIYFQGNSAPDKSGLPSDRFSAERTGGSVSTLTIQRTQQEDSAVYLCASILSQGETEAFFGQGTRLTVV.

This clonotype was observed a few times. The rearrangement joins TRBV7-9 to TRBJ2-7, with 8 bases matching TRBD1. V was pared by 4 bases and J by 3 bases, with 8 bases of the junction left unmatched. This CDR3 has 15 amino acids. The germline CDR1 and CDR2 sequences are SEHNR and FQNEAQ (reference sequence). The CDR3 loop is CASSSQTGGFYEQYV. CDR3 sequence (DNA): TGTGCCAGCAGCTCTCAAACAGGGGGATTCTACGAGCAGTACGTC.

V is TRBV6-1 and J is TRBJ1-1, with TRBD1 as a possible D gene (6 bases). The CDR3 consists of 14 residues. V lost 8 bases and J 3 bases, leaving 16 bases between the germline ends. Germline V CDR1 and CDR2: MNHNS, SASEGT. CDR3 in DNA: TGTGCCAGCCGGGGCGGGGGGCGCGACACTGAAGCTTTCTTT. Translated: CASRGGGRDTEAFF.

This clonotype was seen a handful of times. CDR3 nucleotide sequence: TGTGCCAGCAGCTTAGCGAGTCTAAAAGAGACCCAGTACTTC. This translates into CASSLASLKETQYF. The V call is TRBV7-2, the J call TRBJ2-5; D gene unclear. V was cut by 0 bases and J by 3 bases, with 8 bases left in between. The germline gives CDR1 SGHTA, CDR2 FQGNSA. This CDR3 has 14 residues.

The chain uses TRBV6-5 and TRBJ2-3; D gene uncertain. CDR3 length: 15 residues. Trimming shortened V by 0 bases and J by 3 bases, and 10 bases separated the two germline ends. Germline lookup yields CDR1 MNHEY and CDR2 SVGAGI. This CDR3 reads CASSYSSGLTDTQYF. For the CDR3, the DNA is TGTGCCAGCAGTTACTCGTCTGGTTTAACAGATACGCAGTATTTT.

This clonotype appeared a few times. This sequence joins TRBV24-1 and TRBJ2-3, with 11 bases that match TRBD2. Germline-derived CDR1 and CDR2 are KGHDR and SFDVKD. Trimming cost V 3 bases and J 7 bases; bases outside gene matches: 8. The CDR3 is made up of 16 amino acids. The CDR3 region is CATSDVAGGDLNTQYF. The CDR3 DNA is TGTGCCACCAGTGATGTAGCGGGGGGGGATCTAAATACGCAGTATTTT.

The table lists this clonotype with a few counts. The chain recombines TRBV21-1 with TRBJ2-7; TRBD1, the D gene given by the table, was not confirmed from the DNA. TRBV21-1 is a pseudogene segment. This CDR3 region has 16 residues. The CDR3 is CASSKLAFEDSYEQYF. Written as DNA, the CDR3 is TGTGCCAGCAGCAAACTCGCGTTCGAGGACAGCTACGAGCAGTACTTC.

The V call is TRBV29-1, the J call TRBJ1-1; D is unresolved. The V gene lost 4 bases and the J gene lost 1 base, with 10 bases spanning the gap. The CDR3 covers 13 residues. CDR1 and CDR2 (germline): SQVTM, ANQGSEA. CDR3 DNA sequence: TGCAGCGTTGCGGATCGAAAGAACACTGAAGCTTTCTTT. Protein: CSVADRKNTEAFF.

The chain combines TRBV6-1 with TRBJ2-7; a possible D gene is TRBD2 (6 bases). The ends were cut back, 2 bases at V and 0 bases at J, with 11 bases in the middle. Germline CDR1 and CDR2: MNHNS and SASEGT. The CDR3 has 15 residues. DNA of the CDR3: TGTGCCAGCAGTGAAAGCAGGGACTTCTCCTACGAGCAGTACTTC. Translation gives CASSESRDFSYEQYF.

This clonotype was found a few times. The chain recombines TRBV28 with TRBJ2-1; TRBD1 is a possible D gene (6 bases). Trimming shortened V by 7 bases and J by 3 bases, and 13 bases separated the two germline ends. The germline gives CDR1 MDHEN, CDR2 SYDVKM. The CDR3 contains 14 residues. CDR3 region: CASNPTGLYNEQFF. The CDR3 DNA reads as TGTGCCAGCAATCCGACAGGCCTCTACAATGAGCAGTTCTTC.

This clonotype was counted between two and nine times. The V gene is TRBV7-9, the J gene TRBJ2-3; 8 nucleotides line up with TRBD2. The CDR3 length is 16 residues. CDR1 is SEHNR and CDR2 is FQNEAQ in the germline V gene (reference sequence). V trimming: 4 bases; J trimming: 3 bases; junction bases outside the gene matches: 9. The CDR3 loop reads CASSSITSGGTDTQYF. CDR3 DNA sequence: TGTGCCAGCAGCTCCATAACGAGCGGGGGAACAGATACGCAGTATTTT. Variable domain in full (rest from reference TRBV7-9 and TRBJ2-3): DTGVSQNPRHKITKRGQNVTFRCDPISEHNRLYWYRQTLGQGPEFLTYFQNEAQLEKSRLLSDRFSAERPKGSFSTLEIQRTEQGDSAMYLCASSSITSGGTDTQYFGPGTRLTVL.

V gene TRBV11-2 combines with J gene TRBJ2-7, with 7 bases aligning to TRBD1. The CDR3 covers 14 residues. Losses at the gene ends were 5 bases for V and 1 base for J; bases not matched to a gene: 5. Germline-derived CDR1 and CDR2 are SGHAT and FQNNGV. CDR3: CASSPDRLSYEQYV. DNA of the CDR3: TGTGCCAGCAGCCCGGACAGGTTATCCTACGAGCAGTACGTC.

The chain couples TRBV28 to TRBJ2-7; weak D call: TRBD2 (5 bases). Looked up from germline, CDR1 is MDHEN and CDR2 is SYDVKM. CDR3 length: 14 residues. Trimming removed 5 bases from V and 2 bases from J, with 13 bases in between. Here the CDR3 DNA reads TGTGCCAGCAGTCCCCCGGACTTACCCTACGAGCAGTACGTC. This sequence encodes CASSPPDLPYEQYV.

V is TRBV19 and J is TRBJ2-7; no clear D gene. The CDR3 consists of 14 residues. The V end was cut by 3 bases, the J end by 2 bases, with 11 bases between. The germline V gene encodes CDR1 LNHDA and CDR2 SQIVND (reference sequence). The chain's CDR3 is CASSMTAATYEQYF. In nucleotides, the CDR3 is TGTGCCAGTAGTATGACGGCGGCTACCTACGAGCAGTACTTC.

The rearrangement joins TRBV24-1 to TRBJ2-5, with D possibly matching TRBD1 (7 bases). Germline assignment: CDR1 KGHDR and CDR2 SFDVKD. Trimming took 3 bases from V and 2 from J, leaving 12 bases between them. The CDR3 sequence is 15 residues long. The CDR3 spells CATSDGGGNQETQYF. The CDR3 bases are TGTGCCACCAGTGATGGAGGGGGCAATCAAGAGACCCAGTACTTC.

The rearrangement joins TRBV7-2 to TRBJ1-2; D remains ambiguous. V dropped 1 base and J dropped 4 bases, with 13 bases sitting between them. The CDR3 has 15 amino acids. Germline V lookup: CDR1 SGHTA, CDR2 FQGNSA. The CDR3 sequence is CASSLDTARGYGYTF. CDR3 coding DNA: TGTGCCAGCAGCTTAGATACCGCCCGTGGCTATGGCTACACCTTC.

The chain is built from TRBV4-1 and TRBJ2-7, with a tentative D call TRBD1 (6 bases). The V and J ends lost 2 bases and 2 bases respectively, with 13 bases between them. This CDR3 is built from 15 residues. Germline CDR1 reads MGHRA; CDR2 reads YSYEKL. CDR3 bases: TGCGCCAGCAGCCAACCACAACAGGGAACCTACGAGCAGTACTTC. This gives the protein CASSQPQQGTYEQYF.

This clonotype came up many times. The CDR3 sequence is CASSYGGSADTQYF. The CDR3 DNA reads as TGTGCCAGCAGTTACGGGGGGTCGGCAGATACGCAGTATTTT. The V gene is TRBV6-2 or TRBV6-3, the J gene TRBJ2-3; TRBD2 is a possible D gene (6 bases). The CDR3 covers 14 residues. Trimming took 2 bases from V and 4 from J, leaving 10 bases between them. Germline V gives CDR1 MNHEY, CDR2 SVGEGT.

The chain couples TRBV7-2 to TRBJ2-7; D remains unclear. The CDR3 totals 14 residues. Per the germline V gene, CDR1 is SGHTA and CDR2 is FQGNSA. Trimming removed 5 bases from V and 3 bases from J, with 14 bases in between. DNA of the CDR3: TGTGCCAGCAGCCCCTCCTTGACAAACTACGAGCAGTACGTC. Protein: CASSPSLTNYEQYV.

The sample holds a few counts of this clonotype. The chain recombines TRBV20-1 with TRBJ2-7; 7 bases fit TRBD1. Germline CDR1 reads DFQATT; CDR2 reads SNEGSKA (reference sequence). The junction had 7 bases not matched to a gene; V was cut back by 3 bases and J by 2 bases. The CDR3 totals 14 residues. Here the CDR3 DNA reads TGCAGTGCTAGGGACAGGCCCAATGCCTACGAGCAGTACTTC. Amino acids: CSARDRPNAYEQYF.

The sample holds a few counts of this clonotype. V usage is TRBV5-1 and J usage is TRBJ2-5, with D maybe TRBD1 (5 bases). The CDR3 runs to 15 residues. V was cut by 7 bases and J by 1 base, with 17 bases left in between. The germline CDR1 and CDR2 sequences are SGHRS and YFSETQ. CDR3 region: CASAKFWGPQETQYF. CDR3 in DNA: TGCGCCAGCGCCAAGTTCTGGGGCCCCCAAGAGACCCAGTACTTC.

The CDR3 loop is CASSSRRQETQYF. The CDR3 bases are TGTGCCAGCAGCTCTAGAAGACAAGAGACCCAGTACTTC. The V and J genes are TRBV7-2 and TRBJ2-5; D ambiguous. The CDR3 loop spans 13 amino acids. V lost 4 bases to trimming and J lost 2 bases, with 8 bases between them. Germline-derived CDR1 and CDR2 are SGHTA and FQGNSA. The variable domain in full, with the rest retrieved from reference TRBV7-2 and TRBJ2-5, is GAGVSQSPSNKVTEKGKDVELRCDPISGHTALYWYRQSLGQGLEFLIYFQGNSAPDKSGLPSDRFSAERTGGSVSTLTIQRTQQEDSAVYLCASSSRRQETQYFGPGTRLLVL.